The entry that follows covers one T cell receptor (beta chain) sequence. Its target is unknown. Both 60 Vbeta primers and 13 Jbeta primers went into the PCR. Some clones are missing from TCRdb's copy, which holds only in-frame ones; the method was immunoSEQ multiplex PCR. The sample contains about 130,000 clones, more than 60% of which appear only once. These data come from a study of cytomegalovirus exposure and HLA in healthy donors. Notes on the study in general: A missense DCLRE1C variant was associated with V- and J-gene trimming of TCR beta chains in a later analysis, and an independent cohort replicated the association. Donor immune exposure was known only as CMV serostatus.

The clonotype comes from a woman aged 40 to 55 in good health and CMV-seropositive. The sequencing sample was made of PBMCs.

CDR3 DNA sequence: TGTGCCAGCATGCGGTTAACTCACGGGAACACCGGGGAGCTGTTTTTT. This encodes CASMRLTHGNTGELFF. The chain joins TRBV28 to TRBJ2-2; D is ambiguous. Germline CDR1 MDHEN, CDR2 SYDVKM. Trimming removed 7 bases at V and 1 base at J, with 16 bases between. The CDR3 covers 16 residues.